These 21 T cell receptor beta chains share one sample of origin, sequenced in a study of blood T cell repertoires in COVID-19. Clones were sequenced by immunoSEQ multiplex PCR, and TCRdb holds only the in-frame ones, with some missing. The sample carries around 50,000 clones, more than 70% recorded once. The sequenced sample consisted of peripheral blood. The receptors originated from a middle-aged man with active COVID-19.

V gene TRBV7-9 combines with J gene TRBJ2-7; a possible D gene is TRBD2 (5 bases). The germline CDR1 and CDR2 sequences are SEHNR and FQNEAQ (reference sequence). The germline V and J ends were trimmed by 5 bases and 0 bases, with 20 bases remaining between them. This CDR3 spans 17 amino acids. CDR3 region: CASSPRRGESGSYEQYF. The CDR3 bases are TGTGCCAGCAGCCCCCGCCGTGGGGAAAGCGGCTCCTACGAGCAGTACTTC. The full variable domain, in which reference TRBV7-9 and TRBJ2-7 provide the parts outside the CDR3, is DTGVSQNPRHKITKRGQNVTFRCDPISEHNRLYWYRQTLGQGPEFLTYFQNEAQLEKSRLLSDRFSAERPKGSFSTLEIQRTEQGDSAMYLCASSPRRGESGSYEQYFGPGTRLTVT.

DNA of the CDR3: TGTGCCAGCAGCTTGTATTGGCGGGGGCACCCTGAAGCTTTCTTT. It codes for CASSLYWRGHPEAFF. The rearrangement uses TRBV5-8 and TRBJ1-1, with D perhaps matching TRBD1 (6 bases). V was cut by 1 base and J by 6 bases, with 16 bases left in between. This CDR3 contains 15 residues. CDR1 is SGHTS, CDR2 YDEGEE, per germline.

The chain combines TRBV19 with TRBJ2-7, with 8 bases aligning to TRBD1. CDR3 size: 14 residues. CDR1 and CDR2 (germline): LNHDA, SQIVND (reference sequence). V dropped 5 bases and J dropped 1; count of bases not matched to a gene: 4. The CDR3 DNA reads as TGTGCCAGTAGTTCGGACAGGGAGTCCTACGAGCAGTACTTC. The encoded protein is CASSSDRESYEQYF.

The chain employs TRBV19 and TRBJ1-2; maybe TRBD1 (6 bases). Germline V gives CDR1 LNHDA, CDR2 SQIVND (reference sequence). The CDR3 has 13 amino acids. V dropped 7 bases and J dropped 5 bases, with 14 bases sitting between them. The CDR3: CASMGRGRYGYTF. The CDR3 DNA follows: TGTGCCAGTATGGGGCGGGGGCGGTATGGCTACACCTTC.

The chain employs TRBV10-3 and TRBJ1-4; maybe TRBD1 (5 bases). The CDR3 is 13 residues long. Germline V gives CDR1 ENHRY, CDR2 SYGVKD. V lost 7 bases to trimming and J lost 7 bases, with 13 bases between them. The CDR3 DNA is TGTGCCATCACGCGGGGGGAAGGTGAAAAACTGTTTTTT. It yields the protein CAITRGEGEKLFF.

The chain couples TRBV6-5 to TRBJ1-1, with TRBD1 matching 10 bases. Germline trimming cut 5 bases from V and 5 bases from J; bases unmatched to any gene: 5. The CDR3 covers 14 residues. Germline V lookup: CDR1 MNHEY, CDR2 SVGAGI. The CDR3 DNA reads as TGTGCCAGCAGTAGGGACAGGGGAATGACTGAAGCTTTCTTT. Protein: CASSRDRGMTEAFF.

This chain connects TRBV6-5 to TRBJ1-2; unclear D gene. V gave up 6 bases and J gave up 4 bases, with 18 bases separating them. Germline V gene sequence: CDR1 MNHEY, CDR2 SVGAGI. The CDR3 loop spans 15 amino acids. The CDR3 reads CASRGSRGVGYGYTF. The CDR3 bases are TGTGCCAGCAGGGGTTCGAGAGGTGTGGGCTATGGCTACACCTTC.

This clone was recorded only once. V and J are TRBV27 and TRBJ2-3; 7 nucleotides agree with TRBD2. The CDR3 runs to 13 residues. V was clipped by 6 bases and J by 7 bases; unmatched bases: 7. From germline, CDR1 is MNHEY and CDR2 SMNVEV (reference sequence). CDR3 loop: CASRRGGSNTQYF. The CDR3 coding sequence is TGTGCCAGCAGACGGGGAGGGTCAAATACGCAGTATTTT.

This chain uses TRBV7-3 with TRBJ2-2, with no clear D. V lost 0 bases and J lost 5, with 4 bases in between. The CDR3 loop spans 13 amino acids. Germline V gene lookup returns CDR1 SGHTA and CDR2 FQGTGA. CDR3 in amino acids: CASSLTQTGELFF. CDR3 coding DNA: TGTGCCAGCAGCTTAACGCAGACCGGGGAGCTGTTTTTT.

This clone qualifies as medium-sized. V and J are TRBV16 and TRBJ2-7; D call uncertain. The CDR3 spans 17 residues. Trimming stripped 2 bases from V and 0 bases from J, with 17 bases between. Germline values: CDR1 KGHSY, CDR2 FQNENV. CDR3 nucleotide sequence: TGTGCCAGCAGCCAACCAGGTATACTTCTGCACTCCTACGAGCAGTACTTC. Its protein is CASSQPGILLHSYEQYF.

This rearrangement joins TRBV4-1 to TRBJ2-7, with 9 nucleotides matching TRBD1. The CDR3 is made up of 16 amino acids. Germline trimming cut 0 bases from V and 5 bases from J; bases unmatched to any gene: 8. Germline assignment: CDR1 MGHRA and CDR2 YSYEKL. Here the CDR3 reads CASSQESTGQGHEQYF. CDR3 DNA: TGCGCCAGCAGCCAAGAGTCCACGGGACAGGGCCACGAGCAGTACTTC.

The chain carries TRBV5-1 and TRBJ2-1; TRBD1 agrees at 8 bases. V shed 0 bases and J 12 bases; nucleotides not matched to a gene: 8. The germline CDR1 and CDR2 sequences are SGHRS and YFSETQ. This CDR3 contains 14 residues. DNA for the CDR3: TGCGCCAGCAGCTTGGCTACAGGGGGACAAGGGCAGTTCTTC. It translates to CASSLATGGQGQFF.

There are a few counts of this clone. The chain joins TRBV6-5 to TRBJ2-3; TRBD2 aligns across 8 bases. The V segment lost 2 bases and the J segment 6 bases; nucleotides outside the gene matches: 4. Germline CDR1 MNHEY, CDR2 SVGAGI. There are 14 residues in the CDR3. The DNA for the CDR3 is TGTGCCAGCAGTTACGGGCGGGAGGAGGATACGCAGTATTTT. Its translation is CASSYGREEDTQYF.

The rearrangement links TRBV10-3 to TRBJ2-7, with D maybe TRBD1 (6 bases). The CDR3 loop spans 15 amino acids. The ends were cut back, 0 bases at V and 3 bases at J, with 12 bases in the middle. Germline CDR1 reads ENHRY; CDR2 reads SYGVKD. The CDR3 nucleotides are TGTGCCATCAGTGAGTCAGAGATCAGGGGCTACGAGCAGTACTTC. It codes for CAISESEIRGYEQYF.

CDR3 in amino acids: CASSPTVSYNEQFF. In DNA, the CDR3 is TGTGCCAGCTCACCCACGGTGTCCTACAATGAGCAGTTCTTC. The chain links TRBV18 to TRBJ2-1; D unresolved. Trimming cost V 3 bases and J 1 base, with 7 bases left between them. CDR3 length: 14 residues. Germline loops: CDR1 KGHSH, CDR2 LQKENI.

The chain recombines TRBV3-1 (or the pseudogene TRBV3-2) with TRBJ1-2; D remains ambiguous. This CDR3 is 14 amino acids long. Trimming removed 3 bases from V and 6 bases from J, with 14 bases in between. Germline V gene lookup returns CDR1 LGHDT and CDR2 YNNKEL (reference sequence). The CDR3 DNA is TGTGCCAGCAGCCAGGAGGACGGTGTTAATGGCTACACCTTC. Translated: CASSQEDGVNGYTF.

V gene TRBV6-2 or TRBV6-3 combines with J gene TRBJ2-7, with D possibly being TRBD2 (6 bases). Deletions cut 2 bases from V and 4 bases from J, with 12 bases between. The CDR3 has 14 residues. The germline gives CDR1 MNHEY, CDR2 SVGEGT. CDR3 in DNA: TGTGCCAGCAGTTACGGGGGGAGGAGATACGAGCAGTACTTC. It codes for CASSYGGRRYEQYF.

The chain couples TRBV11-3 to TRBJ2-1; perhaps TRBD2 as D (5 bases). The CDR3 has 13 residues. Germline CDR1 and CDR2: SGHNT and YENEEA. V was pared by 2 bases and J by 7 bases, with 9 bases between. The CDR3 spells CASSLNGINEQFF. Here the CDR3 DNA reads TGTGCCAGCAGCTTAAACGGGATTAATGAGCAGTTCTTC. Full variable domain (remainder filled in from reference TRBV11-3 and TRBJ2-1): EAGVVQSPRYKIIEKKQPVAFWCNPISGHNTLYWYLQNLGQGPELLIRYENEEAVDDSQLPKDRFSAERLKGVDSTLKIQPAELGDSAVYLCASSLNGINEQFFGPGTRLTVL.

This clone was seen a handful of times. V and J are TRBV2 and TRBJ1-6; 8 bases align to TRBD1. V shed 6 bases and J 7 bases; nucleotides not matched to a gene: 8. Germline V gene sequence: CDR1 SNHLY, CDR2 FYNNEI. CDR3 length: 15 amino acids. In DNA, the CDR3 is TGTGCCAGCAGGGACAGGGATGGGAGGAATTCACCCCTCCACTTT. Translating gives CASRDRDGRNSPLHF.

The rearrangement uses TRBV5-1 and TRBJ2-3, with no clear D. The CDR3 is made up of 13 amino acids. V lost 8 bases and J 3 bases, leaving 13 bases between the germline ends. Germline CDR1 SGHRS, CDR2 YFSETQ. The chain's CDR3 is CASEEFGTDTQYF. The CDR3 DNA reads TGCGCCAGTGAGGAGTTTGGGACAGATACGCAGTATTTT.

The chain carries TRBV11-1 and TRBJ2-7; possible D gene TRBD1, 6 bases. CDR1 and CDR2 (germline): SGHAT, FQDESV (reference sequence). Trimming removed 0 bases from V and 2 bases from J, with 11 bases in between. This CDR3 has 15 amino acids. The CDR3 protein is CASSLAGQPTYEQYF. The CDR3 nucleotides are TGTGCCAGCAGCTTAGCTGGACAGCCAACCTACGAGCAGTACTTC.